One and the same sample provided the 13 T cell receptor beta chains below, sequenced in a study of T-cell memory formation after mild COVID-19. TCRdb passed the 5' RACE reads through MiXCR, listing each CDR3 protein once. Among about 560,000 distinct CDR3 sequences listed, more than 15% were seen once. The sequenced sample consisted of PBMCs or a T cell subset sorted from them (not recorded which). These receptors originate from an adult woman who had mild COVID-19 (a few samples of this study predate the infection). Cell type and time point are not known.

This clonotype was detected ten times or more. J is TRBJ2-2 and V is TRBV5-1, with D possibly matching TRBD2 (6 bases). There are 16 residues in the CDR3. From germline, CDR1 is SGHRS and CDR2 YFSETQ. V shed 0 bases and J shed 0 bases, with 9 bases lying between them. The CDR3 reads CASSLGPGANTGELFF. The CDR3 DNA is TGCGCCAGCAGCTTGGGACCGGGAGCGAACACCGGGGAGCTGTTTTTT.

This chain links TRBV7-2 with TRBJ2-3; 7 nucleotides match TRBD1. This CDR3 region has 14 residues. The germline CDR1 and CDR2 sequences are SGHTA and FQGNSA. V dropped 5 bases and J dropped 4; count of bases not matched to a gene: 6. In nucleotides, the CDR3 is TGTGCCAGCAGCCCTGCCAGGGGGTCAGATACGCAGTATTTT. The encoded protein is CASSPARGSDTQYF.

The table lists this clonotype with a few counts. The V and J genes are TRBV5-5 and TRBJ2-6; 10 nucleotides line up with TRBD2. This CDR3 region has 18 residues. CDR1 and CDR2 from the germline V gene are SGHKS and YYEKEE (reference sequence). V gave up 3 bases and J gave up 0 bases; unmatched junction bases: 6. The CDR3 here is CASSSGLAISSGANVLTF. The CDR3 DNA sequence: TGTGCCAGCAGCTCGGGACTAGCGATTAGCTCTGGGGCCAACGTCCTGACTTTC.

This clonotype was seen ten or more times. The J gene is TRBJ2-7, the V gene TRBV29-1, with 7 bases matching TRBD1. Germline V CDR1 and CDR2: SQVTM, ANQGSEA. The CDR3 loop spans 14 amino acids. V was pared by 5 bases and J by 3 bases, with 10 bases of the junction left unmatched. The CDR3 bases are TGCAGCGTTTCCTCTGACAGGGCCCTCTACGAGCAGTACTTC. Translated, it gives CSVSSDRALYEQYF.

This clonotype came up many times. The rearrangement links TRBV4-3 to TRBJ1-3, with a tentative D call TRBD1 (6 bases). The germline V gene has CDR1 LGHNA and CDR2 YSLEER. Trimming pared 1 base from V and 2 bases from J, leaving 6 bases between. There are 14 residues in the CDR3. The CDR3 spells CASSQGTAGNTIYF. DNA of the CDR3: TGCGCCAGCAGCCAAGGGACAGCTGGAAACACCATATATTTT.

The V call is TRBV18, the J call TRBJ1-2; D call uncertain. Germline-derived CDR1 and CDR2 are KGHSH and LQKENI. Deletions cut 2 bases from V and 7 bases from J, with 11 bases between. This CDR3 spans 13 amino acids. In DNA form, the CDR3 reads TGTGCCAGCTCACCAAAGCTCGAGGGTGGCTACACCTTC. Its translation: CASSPKLEGGYTF.

This clonotype was counted ten times or more. The chain recombines TRBV15 with TRBJ2-1; possible D gene TRBD1, 6 bases. This CDR3 is 15 amino acids long. The germline V gene encodes CDR1 LNHNV and CDR2 YYDKDF (reference sequence). V was trimmed by 1 base and J by 0 bases, leaving 7 bases between them. As DNA, the CDR3 is TGTGCCACCAGCAGAGCGGACAGCTCCTACAATGAGCAGTTCTTC. Translating gives CATSRADSSYNEQFF.

With respect to this clonotype: One base away lies a much larger clone, so this may be a sequencing read error. The chain combines TRBV7-9 with TRBJ1-6, with a weak D call TRBD1 (5 bases). The CDR3 consists of 14 residues. Per germline, CDR1 SEHNR and CDR2 FQNEAQ (reference sequence). The V and J ends lost 6 bases and 6 bases respectively, with 12 bases between them. The CDR3 DNA is TGTGCCAGCAGTCAACAGGAATCTAATTCACCCCTCCACTTT. It yields the protein CASSQQESNSPLHF.

This clonotype appeared a few times. J is TRBJ2-1 and V is TRBV7-8; perhaps D is TRBD1 or TRBD2 (6 bases each). Germline V gives CDR1 SGHVS, CDR2 FQNEAQ. The V end lost 2 bases, the J end lost 4 bases, and 12 bases lay between the germline ends. CDR3 length: 15 amino acids. This CDR3 is CASSLSEGGYNEQFF. The DNA for the CDR3 is TGTGCCAGCAGCTTATCTGAGGGGGGATACAATGAGCAGTTCTTC.

The rearrangement links TRBV12-3 or TRBV12-4 to TRBJ1-5, with TRBD1 matching over 7 bases. V trimming: 8 bases; J trimming: 6 bases; junction bases outside the gene matches: 4. This CDR3 region has 12 residues. The CDR3 is CASSGGGQPQHF. CDR3 in DNA: TGTGCCAGCTCAGGGGGAGGTCAGCCCCAGCATTTT.

This chain connects TRBV12-3 or TRBV12-4 to TRBJ2-4; possible D gene TRBD1, 7 bases. V gave up 1 base and J gave up 8 bases, with 12 bases separating them. The CDR3 totals 14 residues. DNA of the CDR3: TGTGCCAGCAGTTTAGTTGGCAGGGGGGACATTCAGTACTTC. Translating it yields CASSLVGRGDIQYF.

This clonotype was detected a few times. J is TRBJ2-5 and V is TRBV7-9; TRBD2 aligns across 10 bases. Germline V lookup: CDR1 SEHNR, CDR2 FQNEAQ (reference sequence). V lost 6 bases to trimming and J lost 1 base; unmatched junction nucleotides: 8. The CDR3 has 16 residues. CDR3 in amino acids: CASSPGTSVFQETQYF. The CDR3 DNA is TGTGCCAGCAGTCCAGGGACTAGCGTTTTCCAAGAGACCCAGTACTTC.

The chain uses TRBV30 and TRBJ2-7; D is uncertain. V lost 8 bases and J lost 0, with 14 bases in between. Germline assignment: CDR1 GTSNPN and CDR2 SVGIG (reference sequence). This CDR3 region has 13 residues. CDR3 in amino acids: CASDRPDSYEQYF. In nucleotides, the CDR3 is TGTGCCAGCGACCGGCCCGACTCCTACGAGCAGTACTTC.